The clone carrying this T cell receptor (beta chain) occurred many times. Antigen specificity is unknown. The entry originates in a study of early T cells in non-severe SARS-CoV-2 infection. Individual cDNA molecules received unique molecular identifiers during library preparation. TCRdb re-analysed the 5' RACE reads in MiXCR, keeping a single row per CDR3 protein. The table has approximately 50,000 distinct CDR3 sequences, about 7.8% seen once. Study-wide results and limits: Lookups in VDJdb leaned toward anti-spike CD8 responses and missed private and CD4 specificities.

V was trimmed by 4 bases and J by 3 bases, leaving 14 bases between them. The V gene's germline CDR1 is SGHRS and CDR2 YFSETQ. The CDR3 has 15 residues. The rearrangement joins TRBV5-1 to TRBJ2-4; D perhaps matches TRBD1 (6 bases). The clonotype comes from an adult who was a healthcare worker with PCR-confirmed SARS-CoV-2 infection or an uninfected control (not recorded which). Sequencing used whole blood. CDR3 bases: TGCGCCAGCAGCCTAACGACAGGTCACAAAAACATTCAGTACTTC. Translation: CASSLTTGHKNIQYF. The whole variable domain, remainder taken from reference TRBV5-1 and TRBJ2-4, is KAGVTQTPRYLIKTRGQQVTLSCSPISGHRSVSWYQQTPGQGLQFLFEYFSETQRNKGNFPGRFSGRQFSNSRSEMNVSTLELGDSALYLCASSLTTGHKNIQYFGAGTRLSVL.